This T cell receptor beta chain was obtained from a study of CD8 T cells in ankylosing spondylitis listed by TCRdb under 2017. For context, the study as a whole: The study profiled T cell receptor beta repertoires in healthy donors and ankylosing spondylitis patients to find disease-linked TCR variants. The whole study cohort included 85 to 120 healthy donors and 25 or so ankylosing spondylitis patients. Samples of peripheral blood were taken, and for ankylosing spondylitis patients, synovial fluid was collected as well. What the research found in general, with its limitations: Blood from ankylosing spondylitis patients appeared to be characterized by a TCR beta motif made up of eight highly homologous amino acid variants. Some TCR beta motif variants had previously been reported in synovial fluid and blood of reactive arthritis patients, which suggested common disease-initiation mechanisms. The disease-linked clones showed a CD8+ phenotype and occurred at relatively low frequencies in peripheral blood. Significant enrichment of the disease-linked clones was reported in matched synovial fluid samples from ankylosing spondylitis patients.

TCRdb names Illumina HiSeq 2500 as the instrument used. Quantitative 5'-RACE with molecular barcodes was the method used to prepare the TCR beta libraries. From the authors' description of their analysis: A new computational method, built on a probabilistic model of VDJ rearrangement, was used to identify disease-linked TCR variants. Starting from the raw public reads, TCRdb applied fastp trimming at Q25, assembled clones with MiXCR and retained in-frame beta chains. Entries are consolidated by CDR3 protein sequence, retaining the most common genes and DNA. The V and J calls reflect TCRdb's pipeline rather than the authors' work. Across this sample there are approximately 540,000 distinct CDR3 sequences, with approximately 11% seen only once. Of the sample, 6.8% is held by the ten largest clones. V is pared back by 2 bases and J by 2 bases, with 9 bases lying between the germline termini. The germline V gene (reference sequence) provides CDR1 SEHNR and CDR2 FQNEAQ. The CDR3 runs 15 residues from the cysteine to the phenylalanine. The only DNA kept is the CDR3, 45 bases in frame from the first base.

Only a few counts were recorded for this clonotype. Its antigen is still unknown. Per-base quality was not reported, and no clone a single base away is much larger than it. Sequences were obtained from blood, either unsorted or a sorted T cell fraction (not recorded which). The receptor's source is a male donor with ankylosing spondylitis. The receptor chain draws on TRBV7-9 and TRBJ2-2; too little of a D gene remains to name it. The sequence in DNA is TGTGCCAGCAGCTTATTTAGCAGAAACACCGGGGAGCTGTTTTTT. Its translation reads: CASSLFSRNTGELFF.